The 14 T cell receptor beta chains below come from one sample, sequenced in a study of beta chain features in type 1 diabetes. Broader study findings: TCRB CDR3s were moderately but significantly shorter in Type 1 diabetes patients in all four CD4+ subsets.

Their recognized antigens are unknown. cDNA synthesis used the whole RNA isolate, giving expressed TCRB sequences. Only in-frame clones appear in the TCRdb table, and some are missing; sequencing was by immunoSEQ multiplex PCR. The table lists roughly 340,000 clones, roughly 12% of them singletons, with about 0.01% in the top ten. The sequenced sample consisted of naive CD4+ T cells from blood. The receptors derive from a woman younger than 30 with type 1 diabetes.

The chain combines TRBV13 with TRBJ2-5, with 7 bases fitting TRBD2. Looked up from germline, CDR1 is PRHDT and CDR2 is FYEKMQ (reference sequence). The CDR3 length is 15 residues. V lost 7 bases to trimming and J lost 2 bases; unmatched junction nucleotides: 10. The DNA of the CDR3 is TGTGCCAGCACCAGGCGGGGGATTTGGCAAGAGACCCAGTACTTC. It encodes CASTRRGIWQETQYF.

The CDR3 region is CASSEYGDSNQPQHF. Written as DNA, the CDR3 is TGTGCCAGCAGCGAGTACGGAGATAGCAATCAGCCCCAGCATTTT. The J gene is TRBJ1-5, the V gene TRBV4-2; D is unclear. Germline-derived CDR1 and CDR2 are LGHNA and YNFKEQ. V was trimmed by 5 bases and J by 0 bases, leaving 11 bases between them. The CDR3 runs 15 residues.

This clone was observed a handful of times. The chain uses TRBV28 and TRBJ2-7; tentative D call: TRBD2 (5 bases). The CDR3 runs 12 residues. The ends were cut back, 8 bases at V and 1 base at J, with 9 bases in the middle. Germline V lookup: CDR1 MDHEN, CDR2 SYDVKM. The CDR3 DNA reads as TGTGCCAGCCGCGGGCGGTCCTACGAGCAGTACTTC. Protein sequence: CASRGRSYEQYF. Filled out from reference TRBV28 and TRBJ2-7, the complete variable domain reads DVKVTQSSRYLVKRTGEKVFLECVQDMDHENMFWYRQDPGLGLRLIYFSYDVKMKEKGDIPEGYSVSREKKERFSLILESASTNQTSMYLCASRGRSYEQYFGPGTRLTVT.

This clone came up a few times. The V call is TRBV28, the J call TRBJ2-7; maybe TRBD1 (7 bases). In germline, CDR1 is MDHEN, CDR2 SYDVKM. This CDR3 has 15 amino acids. With 7 bases removed from V and 2 bases from J, the gap between germline ends came to 18 bases. The CDR3, as DNA: TGTGCCAGCAATCCAGGGGGAGGAGGGCCCTACGAGCAGTACTTC. This translates into CASNPGGGGPYEQYF.

The V gene is TRBV7-9, the J gene TRBJ1-3; 7 bases match TRBD1. The germline gives CDR1 SEHNR, CDR2 FQNEAQ (reference sequence). Losses at the gene ends were 5 bases for V and 4 bases for J; bases not matched to a gene: 5. This CDR3 has 14 residues. The CDR3 protein is CASSQGQWGNTIYF. CDR3 sequence (DNA): TGTGCCAGCAGCCAGGGACAGTGGGGAAACACCATATATTTT.

This clone was observed a few times. This chain uses TRBV6-6 with TRBJ2-1; 11 bases line up with TRBD2. This CDR3 is 15 amino acids long. J lost 5 bases, V lost 5 bases, and 5 bases had no gene match. Looked up from germline, CDR1 is MNHNY and CDR2 is SVGAGI (reference sequence). The CDR3 protein is CASSRGTSGNNEQFF. Written as DNA, the CDR3 is TGTGCCAGCAGTCGCGGGACTAGCGGAAACAATGAGCAGTTCTTC.

The chain links TRBV25-1 to TRBJ2-5; D gene unclear. CDR1 and CDR2 from the germline V gene are MGHDK and SYGVNS. The V end lost 0 bases, the J end lost 3 bases, and 8 bases lay between the germline ends. The CDR3 loop spans 14 amino acids. The chain's CDR3 is CASSEYRSKETQYF. CDR3 in DNA: TGTGCCAGCAGTGAATACAGGTCCAAAGAGACCCAGTACTTC.

The chain combines TRBV25-1 with TRBJ2-3; the match to TRBD2 covers 11 bases. Trimming removed 5 bases from V and 15 bases from J; junction bases left unmatched: 7. The CDR3 runs 12 residues. Germline V lookup: CDR1 MGHDK, CDR2 SYGVNS. CDR3 DNA: TGTGCCAGCAGTCAAATTAGCGGGAGGGCCTATTTT. This sequence encodes CASSQISGRAYF. The full variable domain, completed using reference TRBV25-1 and TRBJ2-3, is EADIYQTPRYLVIGTGKKITLECSQTMGHDKMYWYQQDPGMELHLIHYSYGVNSTEKGDLSSESTVSRIRTEHFPLTLESARPSHTSQYLCASSQISGRAYFGPGTRLTVL.

This clone was seen only a few times. The chain employs TRBV7-7 and TRBJ1-4, with D tentatively TRBD1 (6 bases). Germline assignment: CDR1 SSHAT and CDR2 FNYEAQ (reference sequence). Trimming stripped 3 bases from V and 7 bases from J, with 12 bases between. The CDR3 is 14 residues long. The CDR3 bases are TGTGCCAGCAGCTTGTCTCCACAGGGTGAAAAACTGTTTTTT. As protein: CASSLSPQGEKLFF.

V and J are TRBV27 and TRBJ2-3, with 11 bases identical to TRBD2. Germline V lookup: CDR1 MNHEY, CDR2 SMNVEV (reference sequence). J was trimmed by 1 base and V by 7 bases; bases with no gene match: 7. The CDR3 length is 16 residues. The CDR3 region is CASTPPGLAGTDTQYF. CDR3 bases: TGTGCCAGCACCCCACCGGGACTAGCGGGCACAGATACGCAGTATTTT.

This clone was detected only a few times. The chain is built from TRBV7-2 and TRBJ2-1; D is undetermined. The CDR3 totals 13 residues. V was pared by 5 bases and J by 9 bases, with 14 bases between. Germline V gene data show CDR1 as SGHTA and CDR2 as FQGNSA. CDR3 nucleotide sequence: TGTGCCAGCAGCGCCTCTCCTCCCGGTGAGCAGTTCTTC. This encodes CASSASPPGEQFF.

The chain recombines TRBV19 with TRBJ2-1; 7 positions agree with TRBD2. Looked up from germline, CDR1 is LNHDA and CDR2 is SQIVND (reference sequence). The CDR3 runs to 15 residues. J lost 5 bases, V lost 4 bases, and 8 bases had no gene match. CDR3 sequence (DNA): TGTGCCAGTAGTACGAACGGGGGGACCAACAATGAGCAGTTCTTC. Residues: CASSTNGGTNNEQFF.

The rearrangement joins TRBV28 to TRBJ2-3; possibly TRBD2 for D (6 bases). Germline CDR1 is MDHEN and CDR2 is SYDVKM. CDR3 size: 14 residues. V was trimmed by 5 bases and J by 1 base, leaving 10 bases between them. Here the CDR3 DNA reads TGTGCCAGCAGTGCCCCGGGAGGCACAGATACGCAGTATTTT. Amino acids: CASSAPGGTDTQYF.

The chain combines TRBV27 with TRBJ2-7; TRBD2 aligns across 10 bases. The CDR3 contains 14 residues. Germline V gene sequence: CDR1 MNHEY, CDR2 SMNVEV (reference sequence). Trimming removed 3 bases from V and 6 bases from J; junction bases left unmatched: 5. The CDR3 loop is CASSLSGRAREQYF. The CDR3 DNA is TGTGCCAGCAGTTTGAGCGGGAGGGCCCGCGAGCAGTACTTC.